The present TCR beta chain was sequenced within a study of blood T cell repertoires in COVID-19. This clone was seen only once. Original processing notes: Estimation of nucleated cell counts relied on the amplification of reference gene primers. Using immunoSEQ multiplex PCR, the repertoire was profiled, and TCRdb retains in-frame clones only, with some absent. The V and J calls and clone size were taken over from that table, and D and trimming were inferred from the DNA. Among roughly 31,000 clones listed, 90% were seen once. V was pared by 2 bases and J by 0 bases, with 6 bases between. The CDR3 totals 13 residues. Per germline, CDR1 SGHDT and CDR2 YYEEEE.

This sequence joins TRBV5-6 and TRBJ2-7; no clear D gene. Sequencing used peripheral blood. The receptor comes from a man in his 60s with active COVID-19. CDR3 in amino acids: CASSFGNSYEQYF. The CDR3 DNA reads TGTGCCAGCAGCTTTGGCAACTCCTACGAGCAGTACTTC.